The present entry profiles one T cell receptor beta chain with its context. CDR1 and CDR2 (germline): SGHNT, YYREEE (reference sequence). This CDR3 comprises 16 residues. Germline trimming cut 3 bases from V and 4 bases from J; bases unmatched to any gene: 8. The assay was immunoSEQ multiplex PCR, and TCRdb's table has in-frame clones only and misses some. The sample gives 250,000 to 300,000 clones, around 89% of which show up once; under 0.45% is in the top ten. The sample belongs to a study of cytomegalovirus exposure and HLA in healthy donors. The specimen sequenced was PBMCs. The chain combines TRBV5-4 with TRBJ2-3; 10 nucleotides line up with TRBD2. The source is a woman under 30 in good health and CMV-seronegative. CDR3 amino acids: CASSWWSGGAADTQYF. CDR3 nucleotides: TGTGCCAGCAGCTGGTGGAGCGGGGGGGCTGCAGATACGCAGTATTTT. The variable domain in full, with the rest retrieved from reference TRBV5-4 and TRBJ2-3, is ETGVTQSPTHLIKTRGQQVTLRCSSQSGHNTVSWYQQALGQGPQFIFQYYREEENGRGNFPPRFSGLQFPNYSSELNVNALELDDSALYLCASSWWSGGAADTQYFGPGTRLTVL.